This record looks at one T cell receptor (beta chain) sequence and its context. There are a few counts of this clonotype. What this receptor recognizes is not known. Base qualities are not provided; no much larger clone lies one nucleotide away. The library was prepared using PCR. The sequencer listed for this sample is Illumina HiSeq 2500. To reduce PCR and sequencing biases, unique molecular identifiers were built into the TCR beta cDNA libraries. Every 1 to 10 million input T cells yielded roughly 500,000 cDNA molecules, meaning each molecule approximated one T cell. The patient libraries were prepared and sequenced using the same protocol as the earlier healthy control dataset. Samples belonging to the same batch were prepared together, multiplexed and sequenced on a shared HiSeq lane. The paper's data handling went like this. Raw barcoded reads were processed with MIGEC, discarding single-read molecular identifier groups before consensus assembly and CDR3 extraction. VDJtools was used for post-analysis of the clonotype tables, with diversity normalized by down-sampling every dataset to the smallest sample size. Repertoire overlap clustering matched CDR3 amino acid but not nucleotide sequences to correct batch-related cross-sample contamination. In TCRdb, the public reads were trimmed at Q25 with fastp and aligned with MiXCR, with productive beta chains retained. One record per CDR3 amino acid sequence lists the most common genes and DNA. The V and J calls and clone size come from TCRdb's table, not from the authors' own analysis. The sample table shows around 500,000 distinct CDR3 sequences, and 30% to 40% are seen once. Of the sample, roughly 6% falls within the top ten clones.

To demonstrate the VDJtools post-analysis software, the study profiled TCR beta repertoires from the peripheral blood of 10 to 15 young patients with multiple sclerosis. Multiple sclerosis patients were children and adolescents aged about 6 to 15 years. The source of the sample is a study of post-analysis software for immune sequencing data (dated by TCRdb to between 2015 and 2016). A note on the overall study: The recorded disease courses included relapsing-remitting, secondary progressive and progressive-relapsing multiple sclerosis, and some patients had no subtype annotation. The patient repertoires were compared against roughly 12 previously published healthy control repertoires obtained from donors aged roughly 6 to 28 years. A subset of samples was prepared in parallel using single-end sample barcoding, then pooled and co-amplified after Illumina adapter ligation. What the research found in general, with its limitations: The control group was slightly older than the multiple sclerosis patient group. Significantly lower normalized Chao1 diversity was found in multiple sclerosis patients than in controls, suggesting substantial peripheral T-cell clonal expansion. Patients showed significantly higher frequencies than controls for roughly five TRBV segments, among them TRBV5-6, TRBV5-1 and TRBV20-1. Direct clustering with F measure revealed strong co-clustering of samples prepared in the same batch, which led to a batch-effect correction.

CDR1 and CDR2 were assigned from the germline V gene as SGHTA and FQGNSA. V lost 1 base and J lost 2 bases; the stretch between them is 14 bases long. The cysteine opens and the phenylalanine closes a CDR3 of 16 amino acids. The CDR3 DNA has 48 bases and is translated from base 1. The chain uses TRBV7-2 and TRBJ1-1; the D gene is not confidently resolved. Sequenced input: blood. The sequence derives from a girl aged 2-17 years with multiple sclerosis. The bases read TGTGCCAGCAGCTTAGTATTTCGGGGTCTCAACACTGAAGCTTTCTTT. Translated, this is CASSLVFRGLNTEAFF.